This entry features one T cell receptor beta chain sequence. Its antigen is as yet unknown. The donors were in the approximately 120-subject validation cohort; that cohort was separate from the roughly 700-subject first cohort. The germline V and J ends were trimmed by 3 bases and 12 bases, with 13 bases remaining between them. The CDR3 extends over 13 amino acids. CDR1 SGHDT and CDR2 YYEEEE come from the germline V gene. The data are from a study of cytomegalovirus exposure and HLA in healthy donors. Study-wide points: Rare sequences made up most TCRs, while some public TCRs were found in many donors.

Sequenced by immunoSEQ multiplex PCR; TCRdb stores in-frame clones only, minus some. In the table there are about 270,000 clones, 80% to 90% of which are singletons. V gene TRBV5-6 combines with J gene TRBJ1-6; D not certain. This sequence originates from a woman between 18 and 30 years old in good health and CMV-seronegative. Source material: PBMCs. The DNA of the CDR3 is TGTGCCAGCAGCTCCGGACCGGGAGGACCCCTCCACTTT. This sequence encodes CASSSGPGGPLHF.